The source of this T cell receptor beta chain is a study of metastatic and nonmetastatic thyroid tumors. All patients were untreated before thyroid surgery. TCRdb re-clonotyped the PCR reads through MiXCR. This sample has 12,000 or so clones, with around 25% found just once. This clone was detected ten times or more. With a much larger clone just one base away, this may be a read error. This CDR3 region has 12 residues. The V gene's germline CDR1 is MDHEN and CDR2 SYDVKM. The chain carries TRBV28 and TRBJ1-1, with a weak D call TRBD1 (5 bases). The receptor comes from a male donor with papillary thyroid cancer or a benign thyroid nodule (not recorded which). Some clones in this sample may be carry-over from other donors' samples. The specimen was adjacent normal tissue. The CDR3 DNA follows: TGTGCCAGCAGTTTAAGACAGACTGAAGCTTCCTTT. Translation: CASSLRQTEASF.